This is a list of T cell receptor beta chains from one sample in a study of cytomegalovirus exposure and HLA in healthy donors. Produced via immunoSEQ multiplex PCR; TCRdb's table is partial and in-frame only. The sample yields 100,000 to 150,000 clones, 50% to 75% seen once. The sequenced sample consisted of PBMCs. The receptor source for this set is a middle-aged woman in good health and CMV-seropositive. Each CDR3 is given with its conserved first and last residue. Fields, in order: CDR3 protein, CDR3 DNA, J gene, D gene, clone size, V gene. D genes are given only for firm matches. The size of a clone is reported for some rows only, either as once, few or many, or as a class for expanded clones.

cdr3_aa: CASSLNGQDNQPQHF
cdr3_nt: TGTGCCAGCAGCTTAAACGGACAGGACAATCAGCCCCAGCATTTT
j_call: TRBJ1-5
d_call: TRBD1
clone_size: -
v_call: TRBV7-9

cdr3_aa: CASSMAQPTAGNTIYF
cdr3_nt: TGTGCCAGTAGTATGGCCCAACCGACAGCTGGAAACACCATATATTTT
j_call: TRBJ1-3
d_call: -
clone_size: -
v_call: TRBV19

cdr3_aa: CASSLPGGRAHEQYF
cdr3_nt: TGTGCCAGCAGTCTCCCCGGCGGGAGGGCCCATGAGCAGTACTTC
j_call: TRBJ2-7
d_call: TRBD2
clone_size: -
v_call: TRBV28

cdr3_aa: CAIRGQGADTEAFF
cdr3_nt: TGTGCCATCAGAGGACAGGGGGCGGACACTGAAGCTTTCTTT
j_call: TRBJ1-1
d_call: TRBD1
clone_size: -
v_call: TRBV10-3

cdr3_aa: CASSIGGSYEQYF
cdr3_nt: TGTGCCAGTAGTATTGGGGGGTCCTACGAGCAGTACTTC
j_call: TRBJ2-7
d_call: -
clone_size: -
v_call: TRBV19

cdr3_aa: CASQKGGWGYTF
cdr3_nt: TGTGCCAGCCAAAAAGGGGGATGGGGCTACACCTTC
j_call: TRBJ1-2
d_call: -
clone_size: -
v_call: TRBV7-9

cdr3_aa: CASSESPDGAYGYTF
cdr3_nt: TGTGCCAGCAGTGAATCCCCCGATGGAGCATATGGCTACACCTTC
j_call: TRBJ1-2
d_call: -
clone_size: medium-sized
v_call: TRBV6-1

cdr3_aa: CASSGQGYTGELFF
cdr3_nt: TGTGCCAGCAGCGGACAGGGGTACACCGGGGAGCTGTTTTTT
j_call: TRBJ2-2
d_call: TRBD1
clone_size: few
v_call: TRBV9

cdr3_aa: CASSQDDGRAGNEQFF
cdr3_nt: TGCGCCAGCAGCCAAGATGACGGGAGGGCCGGAAATGAGCAGTTCTTC
j_call: TRBJ2-1
d_call: TRBD2
clone_size: -
v_call: TRBV4-1

cdr3_aa: CASSDRATEAFF
cdr3_nt: TGTGCCAGCAGTGACAGGGCGACTGAAGCTTTCTTT
j_call: TRBJ1-1
d_call: -
clone_size: -
v_call: TRBV2

cdr3_aa: CASSSGGANTEAFF
cdr3_nt: TGTGCCAGCAGCTCCGGGGGAGCGAACACTGAAGCTTTCTTT
j_call: TRBJ1-1
d_call: -
clone_size: -
v_call: TRBV5-1

cdr3_aa: CAWPAGTGVSYEQYF
cdr3_nt: TGTGCCTGGCCCGCCGGGACAGGGGTCTCCTACGAGCAGTACTTC
j_call: TRBJ2-7
d_call: TRBD1
clone_size: few
v_call: TRBV30

cdr3_aa: CASSPGTSAQETQYF
cdr3_nt: TGTGCCAGCAGCCCCGGGACTAGCGCGCAAGAGACCCAGTACTTC
j_call: TRBJ2-5
d_call: TRBD2
clone_size: -
v_call: TRBV2

cdr3_aa: CASSINRGISNQPQHF
cdr3_nt: TGTGCCAGCAGCATAAACAGGGGGATTAGCAATCAGCCCCAGCATTTT
j_call: TRBJ1-5
d_call: TRBD1
clone_size: -
v_call: TRBV5-6

cdr3_aa: CASSMGGYEQYF
cdr3_nt: TGTGCCAGTAGTATGGGGGGCTACGAGCAGTACTTC
j_call: TRBJ2-7
d_call: -
clone_size: -
v_call: TRBV19

cdr3_aa: CAVGVIQETQYF
cdr3_nt: TGTGCCGTGGGCGTTATCCAAGAGACCCAGTACTTC
j_call: TRBJ2-5
d_call: -
clone_size: -
v_call: TRBV6-5

cdr3_aa: CASSLVGATTRAEKLFF
cdr3_nt: TGTGCCAGCAGCTTAGTTGGGGCTACGACTCGGGCTGAAAAACTGTTTTTT
j_call: TRBJ1-4
d_call: -
clone_size: -
v_call: TRBV7-9

cdr3_aa: CASSLTAEADTQYF
cdr3_nt: TGTGCCAGCAGCCTAACTGCAGAGGCAGATACGCAGTATTTT
j_call: TRBJ2-3
d_call: -
clone_size: -
v_call: TRBV7-8

cdr3_aa: CSSSSLRESPLHF
cdr3_nt: TGTTCCAGCAGCTCACTCAGGGAATCACCCCTCCACTTT
j_call: TRBJ1-6
d_call: -
clone_size: -
v_call: TRBV7-9

cdr3_aa: CASSDGGFRLEQYF
cdr3_nt: TGTGCCAGCAGTGATGGGGGGTTTCGTTTGGAGCAGTACTTC
j_call: TRBJ2-7
d_call: -
clone_size: -
v_call: TRBV25-1

cdr3_aa: CASSRNTGDRPQHF
cdr3_nt: TGTGCCAGCAGCCGTAACACAGGGGATCGGCCCCAGCATTTT
j_call: TRBJ1-5
d_call: TRBD1
clone_size: -
v_call: TRBV9

cdr3_aa: CASSANTGGGNTIYF
cdr3_nt: TGTGCCAGCAGCGCTAATACAGGGGGAGGAAACACCATATATTTT
j_call: TRBJ1-3
d_call: TRBD1
clone_size: -
v_call: TRBV11-2

cdr3_aa: CASGHYNNEQFF
cdr3_nt: TGTGCCAGTGGACACTACAACAATGAGCAGTTCTTC
j_call: TRBJ2-1
d_call: -
clone_size: -
v_call: TRBV19

cdr3_aa: CASSFRGGAGEKLFF
cdr3_nt: TGTGCCAGCAGCTTCAGAGGGGGCGCCGGTGAAAAACTGTTTTTT
j_call: TRBJ1-4
d_call: TRBD1
clone_size: -
v_call: TRBV7-8

cdr3_aa: CSFRQNAYEQYF
cdr3_nt: TGCAGCTTCAGACAAAACGCCTACGAGCAGTACTTC
j_call: TRBJ2-7
d_call: -
clone_size: few
v_call: TRBV29-1

cdr3_aa: CASSPGTGYQPQHF
cdr3_nt: TGTGCCAGTAGTCCAGGGACAGGGTATCAGCCCCAGCATTTT
j_call: TRBJ1-5
d_call: TRBD1
clone_size: once
v_call: TRBV19

cdr3_aa: CASSLIDRGREQYF
cdr3_nt: TGCGCCAGCAGCTTGATCGACAGGGGTCGCGAGCAGTACTTC
j_call: TRBJ2-7
d_call: TRBD1
clone_size: -
v_call: TRBV5-1

cdr3_aa: CATSLGQISHPTNEKLFF
cdr3_nt: TGTGCCACCTCTTTGGGACAGATTAGCCACCCAACTAATGAAAAACTGTTTTTT
j_call: TRBJ1-4
d_call: TRBD1
clone_size: -
v_call: TRBV19

cdr3_aa: CASLSAGRYNEQFF
cdr3_nt: TGTGCCAGCCTTTCGGCGGGAAGATACAATGAGCAGTTCTTC
j_call: TRBJ2-1
d_call: -
clone_size: -
v_call: TRBV7-8

cdr3_aa: CASSIQGRYEQYF
cdr3_nt: TGTGCCAGTAGTATACAGGGGCGGTACGAGCAGTACTTC
j_call: TRBJ2-7
d_call: -
clone_size: -
v_call: TRBV19

cdr3_aa: CASSRQGRVNYGYTF
cdr3_nt: TGTGCCAGCAGCAGACAGGGTAGGGTTAACTATGGCTACACCTTC
j_call: TRBJ1-2
d_call: TRBD1
clone_size: -
v_call: TRBV28

cdr3_aa: CASTAQGATYEQYF
cdr3_nt: TGTGCCAGTACGGCCCAGGGGGCAACCTACGAGCAGTACTTC
j_call: TRBJ2-7
d_call: TRBD1
clone_size: -
v_call: TRBV2

cdr3_aa: CASSEESSYNEQFF
cdr3_nt: TGTGCCAGCAGCGAGGAAAGCTCCTACAATGAGCAGTTCTTC
j_call: TRBJ2-1
d_call: -
clone_size: few
v_call: TRBV11-2

cdr3_aa: CASSLRGVMGSDEQFF
cdr3_nt: TGTGCCAGCAGTTTAAGGGGTGTTATGGGTTCGGATGAGCAGTTCTTC
j_call: TRBJ2-1
d_call: -
clone_size: -
v_call: TRBV28

cdr3_aa: CASSNLGTGATLEAFF
cdr3_nt: TGCGCCAGCAGTAACCTCGGGACAGGGGCTACATTGGAAGCTTTCTTT
j_call: TRBJ1-1
d_call: TRBD1
clone_size: -
v_call: TRBV4-1

cdr3_aa: CSVATQGTEAFF
cdr3_nt: TGCAGCGTTGCTACACAGGGGACTGAAGCTTTCTTT
j_call: TRBJ1-1
d_call: TRBD1
clone_size: -
v_call: TRBV29-1

cdr3_aa: CASSLPGHLGQPQHF
cdr3_nt: TGTGCCAGCAGCCTACCGGGACACCTAGGACAGCCCCAGCATTTT
j_call: TRBJ1-5
d_call: -
clone_size: -
v_call: TRBV6-6

cdr3_aa: CASSLGDRGPCTGELFF
cdr3_nt: TGCGCCAGCAGTCTCGGGGACAGGGGGCCGTGCACCGGGGAGCTGTTTTTT
j_call: TRBJ2-2
d_call: TRBD1
clone_size: -
v_call: TRBV23-1

cdr3_aa: CASSIDVSVKNIQYF
cdr3_nt: TGTGCCAGTAGTATAGATGTGAGTGTCAAAAACATTCAGTACTTC
j_call: TRBJ2-4
d_call: -
clone_size: once
v_call: TRBV19

cdr3_aa: CASSVTSGGSSSYEQYF
cdr3_nt: TGTGCCAGCAGTGTGACTAGCGGGGGGAGCTCGTCCTACGAGCAGTACTTC
j_call: TRBJ2-7
d_call: TRBD2
clone_size: few
v_call: TRBV6-1

cdr3_aa: CASSTSTLAGDSYEQYF
cdr3_nt: TGTGCCAGCAGCACCAGCACACTAGCGGGGGACTCCTACGAGCAGTACTTC
j_call: TRBJ2-7
d_call: TRBD2
clone_size: -
v_call: TRBV7-2

cdr3_aa: CASSERDSTGELFF
cdr3_nt: TGTGCCAGCAGTGAACGGGACAGCACCGGGGAGCTGTTTTTT
j_call: TRBJ2-2
d_call: TRBD1
clone_size: -
v_call: TRBV2

cdr3_aa: CASSPGTGELFF
cdr3_nt: TGTGCCAGCAGCCCCGGTACCGGGGAGCTGTTTTTT
j_call: TRBJ2-2
d_call: -
clone_size: -
v_call: TRBV5-6

cdr3_aa: CASSTTGSPYEQYF
cdr3_nt: TGTGCCAGCAGCACGACGGGGTCCCCCTACGAGCAGTACTTC
j_call: TRBJ2-7
d_call: -
clone_size: -
v_call: TRBV6-1

cdr3_aa: CASSQIGNYGYTF
cdr3_nt: TGTGCCAGCAGCCAAATCGGGAACTATGGCTACACCTTC
j_call: TRBJ1-2
d_call: -
clone_size: -
v_call: TRBV14

cdr3_aa: CASRSGTAAYEQYF
cdr3_nt: TGTGCCAGCAGATCCGGGACTGCAGCCTACGAGCAGTACTTC
j_call: TRBJ2-7
d_call: -
clone_size: -
v_call: TRBV28